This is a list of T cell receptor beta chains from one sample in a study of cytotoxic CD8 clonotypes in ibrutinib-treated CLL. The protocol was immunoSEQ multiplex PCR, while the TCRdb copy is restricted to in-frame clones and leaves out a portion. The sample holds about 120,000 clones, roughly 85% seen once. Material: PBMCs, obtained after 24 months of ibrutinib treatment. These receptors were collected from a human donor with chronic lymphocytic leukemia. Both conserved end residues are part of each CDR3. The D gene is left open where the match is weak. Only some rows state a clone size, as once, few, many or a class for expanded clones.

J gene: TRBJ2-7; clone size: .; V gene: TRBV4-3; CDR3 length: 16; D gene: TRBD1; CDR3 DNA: TGCGCCAGCAGCCTTACTCCGGGACAGGGGGCCTACGAGCAGTACTTC; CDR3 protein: CASSLTPGQGAYEQYF
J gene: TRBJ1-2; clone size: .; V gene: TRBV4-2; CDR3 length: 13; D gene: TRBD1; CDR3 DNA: TGTGCCAGCAGTCGACAGGGGGCGCGGGGCTACACCTTC; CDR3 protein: CASSRQGARGYTF
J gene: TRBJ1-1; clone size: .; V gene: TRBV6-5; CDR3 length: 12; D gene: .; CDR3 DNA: TGTGCCAGCAGTTTATTAAACACTGAAGCTTTCTTT; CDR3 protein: CASSLLNTEAFF
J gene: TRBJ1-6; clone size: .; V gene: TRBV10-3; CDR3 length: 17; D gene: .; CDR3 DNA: TGTGCCATCAGTGGGAGGGGTGGTGACTCCTATAATTCACCCCTCCACTTT; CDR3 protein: CAISGRGGDSYNSPLHF
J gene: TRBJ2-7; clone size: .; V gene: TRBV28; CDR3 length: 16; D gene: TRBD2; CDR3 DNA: TGTGCCAGCAGTCCCCCACGGACTAGCGGGACCTACGAGCAGTACTTC; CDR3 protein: CASSPPRTSGTYEQYF
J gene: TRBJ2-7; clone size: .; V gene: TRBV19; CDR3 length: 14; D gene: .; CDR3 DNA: TGTGCCAGTAATCGAGGGAACCCCTCCTACGAGCAGTACTTC; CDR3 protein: CASNRGNPSYEQYF
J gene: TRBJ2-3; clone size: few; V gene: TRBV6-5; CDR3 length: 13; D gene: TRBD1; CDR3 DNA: TGTGCCAGCACTGGACAGGGGGCAGATACGCAGTATTTT; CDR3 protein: CASTGQGADTQYF
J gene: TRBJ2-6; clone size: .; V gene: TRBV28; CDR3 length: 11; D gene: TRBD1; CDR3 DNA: TGTGCCAGCAGTCGAGGGGGCTTCCTGACTTTC; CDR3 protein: CASSRGGFLTF
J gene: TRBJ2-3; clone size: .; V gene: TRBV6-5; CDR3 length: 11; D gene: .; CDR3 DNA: TGTGCCAGCACCAGGGGAGATACGCAGTATTTT; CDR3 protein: CASTRGDTQYF
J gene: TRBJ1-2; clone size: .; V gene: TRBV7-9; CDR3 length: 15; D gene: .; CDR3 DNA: TGTGCCAGCAGCCTCGGAGGGGGACCCAACTATGGCTACACCTTC; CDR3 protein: CASSLGGGPNYGYTF
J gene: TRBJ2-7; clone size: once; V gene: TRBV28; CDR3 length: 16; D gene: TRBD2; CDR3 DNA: TGTGCCAGCAGTGTGCATCTAGCGGAGCTTACCTACGAGCAGTACTTC; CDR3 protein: CASSVHLAELTYEQYF
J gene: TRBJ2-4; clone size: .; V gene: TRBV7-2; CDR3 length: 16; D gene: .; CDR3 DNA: TGTGCCAGCACCATGACAGGCACAGAGGGCGAAAACATTCAGTACTTC; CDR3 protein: CASTMTGTEGENIQYF
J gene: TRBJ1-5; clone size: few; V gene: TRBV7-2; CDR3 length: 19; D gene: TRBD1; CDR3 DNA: TGTGCCAGCAGCCCCAACTACCGGGACAGCAGGCGTTTCAATCAGCCCCAGCATTTT; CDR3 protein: CASSPNYRDSRRFNQPQHF
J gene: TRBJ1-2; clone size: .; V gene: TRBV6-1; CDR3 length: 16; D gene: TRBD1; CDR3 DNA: TGTGCCAGCAGTGAGACCATCGGGACAGGGGTCTATGGCTACACCTTC; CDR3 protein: CASSETIGTGVYGYTF
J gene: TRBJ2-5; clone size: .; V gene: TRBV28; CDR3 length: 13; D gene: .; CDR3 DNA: TGTGCCAGCAATCGACTACCTCAAGAGACCCAGTACTTC; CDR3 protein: CASNRLPQETQYF
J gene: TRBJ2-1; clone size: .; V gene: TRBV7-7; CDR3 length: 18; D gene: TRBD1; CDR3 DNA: TGTGCTAGCAGCTTAGTTCCGCTCGGGACAGGGTGGGGGAATGAGCAGTTCTTC; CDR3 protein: CASSLVPLGTGWGNEQFF
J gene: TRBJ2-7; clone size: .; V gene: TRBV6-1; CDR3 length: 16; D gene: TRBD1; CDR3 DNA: TGTGCCAGCAGTGGTCGGTTGGGGACAGGGGGCTACGAGCAGTACTTC; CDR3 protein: CASSGRLGTGGYEQYF
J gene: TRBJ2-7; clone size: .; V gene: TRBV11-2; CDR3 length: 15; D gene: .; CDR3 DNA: TGTGCCAGCAGCCACCATACCCTCCGGAACTACGAGCAGTACTTC; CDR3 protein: CASSHHTLRNYEQYF
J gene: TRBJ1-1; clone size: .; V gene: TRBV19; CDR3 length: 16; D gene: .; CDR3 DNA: TGTGCCAGTAGTATTCGCGGGGTGAGGATGAACACTGAAGCTTTCTTT; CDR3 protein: CASSIRGVRMNTEAFF
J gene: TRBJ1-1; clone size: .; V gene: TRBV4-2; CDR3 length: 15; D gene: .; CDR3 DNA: TGTGCCAGCAGCCAAGATGGGTCGGGGAGGCCTGAAGCTTTCTTT; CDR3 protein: CASSQDGSGRPEAFF
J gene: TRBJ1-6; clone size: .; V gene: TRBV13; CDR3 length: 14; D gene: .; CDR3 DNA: TGTGCCAGCAGCTTCGGGGGATCAGATTCACCCCTCCACTTT; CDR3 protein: CASSFGGSDSPLHF
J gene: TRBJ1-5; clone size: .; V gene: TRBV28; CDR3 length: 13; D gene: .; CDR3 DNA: TGTGCCAGCAGCCCTCGCGGCAATCAGCCCCAGCATTTT; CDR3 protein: CASSPRGNQPQHF
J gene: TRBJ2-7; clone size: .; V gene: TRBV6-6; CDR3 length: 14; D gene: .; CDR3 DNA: TGTGCCAGCAGTTACCAGGGGGGTCCCTACGAGCAGTACTTC; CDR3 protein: CASSYQGGPYEQYF
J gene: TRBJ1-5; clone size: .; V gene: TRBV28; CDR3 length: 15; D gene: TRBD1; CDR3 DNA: TGTGCCAGCAGTCTACGCAGGGGACAGCATCAGCCCCAGCATTTT; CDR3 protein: CASSLRRGQHQPQHF
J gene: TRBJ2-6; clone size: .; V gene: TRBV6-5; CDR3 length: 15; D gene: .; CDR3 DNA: TGTGCCAGCAGTTACGCCGACTCTGGGGCCAACGTCCTGACTTTC; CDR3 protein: CASSYADSGANVLTF
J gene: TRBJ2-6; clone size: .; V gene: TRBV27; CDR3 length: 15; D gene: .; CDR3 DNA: TGTGCCAGCAGTTCCATACAGGCTGGGGCCAACGTCCTGACTTTC; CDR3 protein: CASSSIQAGANVLTF
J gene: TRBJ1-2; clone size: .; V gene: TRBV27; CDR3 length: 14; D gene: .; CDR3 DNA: TGTGCCAGCAGTTTAATAGGCAGGAACTATGGCTACACCTTC; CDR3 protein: CASSLIGRNYGYTF
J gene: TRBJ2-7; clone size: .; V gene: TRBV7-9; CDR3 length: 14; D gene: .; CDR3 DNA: TGTGCCAGCAGCTTACACAACAGGGCCGACGAGCAGTACTTC; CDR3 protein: CASSLHNRADEQYF
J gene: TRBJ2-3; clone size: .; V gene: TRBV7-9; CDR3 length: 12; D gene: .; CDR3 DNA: TGTGCCAGCAGCACGGACCTTAAAGTTTTGGATTTT; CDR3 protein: CASSTDLKVLDF
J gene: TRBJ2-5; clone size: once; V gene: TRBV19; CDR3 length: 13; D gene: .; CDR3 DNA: TGTGCCAGCAGGGTCCTAGACGGAGAGACCCAGTACTTC; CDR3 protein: CASRVLDGETQYF
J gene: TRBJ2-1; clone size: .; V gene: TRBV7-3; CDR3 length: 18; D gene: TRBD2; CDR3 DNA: TGTGCCAGCAGCTTAGGGTGGGGCGGGAGTCAGTCCTACAATGAGCAGTTCTTC; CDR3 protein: CASSLGWGGSQSYNEQFF
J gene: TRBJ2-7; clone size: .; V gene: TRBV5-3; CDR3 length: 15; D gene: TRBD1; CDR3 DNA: TGTGCCAGAAGCCAACCGGGACAGAGCTCCTACGAGCAGTACTTC; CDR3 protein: CARSQPGQSSYEQYF
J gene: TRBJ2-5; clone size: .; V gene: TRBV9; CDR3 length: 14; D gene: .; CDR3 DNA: TGTGCCAGCAGCGTAGGAGCAGGGGAAGAGACCCAGTACTTC; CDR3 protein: CASSVGAGEETQYF
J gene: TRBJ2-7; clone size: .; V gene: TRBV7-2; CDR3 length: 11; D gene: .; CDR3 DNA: TGTGCCAGCAGCCTCACTGGGCCACTCTATTTT; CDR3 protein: CASSLTGPLYF
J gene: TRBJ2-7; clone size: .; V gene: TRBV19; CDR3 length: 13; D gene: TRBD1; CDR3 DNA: TGTGCCAGTAGCCGGGACAGGGGGACCGAGCAGTACTTC; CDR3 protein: CASSRDRGTEQYF
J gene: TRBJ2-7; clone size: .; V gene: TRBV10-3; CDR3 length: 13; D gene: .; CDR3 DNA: TGTGCCATCAGTGGGGGGGCCGCCTACGAGCAGTACTTC; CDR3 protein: CAISGGAAYEQYF
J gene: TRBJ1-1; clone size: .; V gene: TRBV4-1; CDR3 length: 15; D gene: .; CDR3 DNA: TGCGCCAGCAGCCGAACGGGAGGGGAGGACACTGAAGCTTTCTTT; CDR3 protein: CASSRTGGEDTEAFF
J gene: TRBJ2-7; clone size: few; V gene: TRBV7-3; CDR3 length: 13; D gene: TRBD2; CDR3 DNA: TGTGCCAGCAGGTTAGCGGGAGAGACCGAGCAGTACTTC; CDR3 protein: CASRLAGETEQYF
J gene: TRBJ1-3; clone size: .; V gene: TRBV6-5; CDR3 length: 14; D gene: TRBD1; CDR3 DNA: TGTGCCAGCAGTTTCAGGGGGTCTGGAAACACCATATATTTT; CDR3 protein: CASSFRGSGNTIYF
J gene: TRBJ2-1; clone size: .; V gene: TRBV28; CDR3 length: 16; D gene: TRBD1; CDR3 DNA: TGTGCCAGCAGTTACCACAGGGGGCGCTCCTACAATGAGCAGTTCTTC; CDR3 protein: CASSYHRGRSYNEQFF
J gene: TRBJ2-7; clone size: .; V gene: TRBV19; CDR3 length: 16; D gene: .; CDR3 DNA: TGTGCCAGTAGTAGTCCCGCGGGGAAAAGTACCTACGAGCAGTACTTC; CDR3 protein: CASSSPAGKSTYEQYF
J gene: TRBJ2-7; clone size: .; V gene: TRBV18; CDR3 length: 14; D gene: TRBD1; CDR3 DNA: TGTGCCAGCTCATCCCGGGACAGGGGCTACGAGCAGTACTTC; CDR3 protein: CASSSRDRGYEQYF
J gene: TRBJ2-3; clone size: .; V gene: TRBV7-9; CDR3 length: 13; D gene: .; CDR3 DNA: TGTGCCAGCAGCCGGGGAGCCACAGATACGCAGTATTTT; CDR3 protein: CASSRGATDTQYF
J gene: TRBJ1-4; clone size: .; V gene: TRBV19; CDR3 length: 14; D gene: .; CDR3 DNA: TGTGCCAGTAGGACAGACGCAACTAATGAAAAACTGTTTTTT; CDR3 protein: CASRTDATNEKLFF
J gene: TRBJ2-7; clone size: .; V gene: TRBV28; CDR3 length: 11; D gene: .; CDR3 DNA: TGTGCCAGCAGTCTTACCTACGAGCAGTACTTC; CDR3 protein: CASSLTYEQYF
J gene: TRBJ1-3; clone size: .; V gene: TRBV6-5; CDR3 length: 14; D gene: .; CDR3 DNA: TGTGCCAGCAGTTACGGTTACTCTGGAAACACCATATATTTT; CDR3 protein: CASSYGYSGNTIYF
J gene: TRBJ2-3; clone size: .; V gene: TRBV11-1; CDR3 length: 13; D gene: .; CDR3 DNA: TGTGCCAGCAGCTTATTTACAGGAGATACGCAGTATTTT; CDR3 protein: CASSLFTGDTQYF
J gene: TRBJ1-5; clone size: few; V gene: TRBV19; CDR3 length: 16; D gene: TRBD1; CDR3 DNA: TGTGCCAGTACCTCCGGGACAGCGAGGTATAGTCAGCCCCAGCATTTT; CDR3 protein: CASTSGTARYSQPQHF
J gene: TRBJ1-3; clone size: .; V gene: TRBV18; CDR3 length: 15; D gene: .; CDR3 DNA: TGTGCCAGCTCACTCGACACATCCCCAGGAAACACCATATATTTT; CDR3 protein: CASSLDTSPGNTIYF
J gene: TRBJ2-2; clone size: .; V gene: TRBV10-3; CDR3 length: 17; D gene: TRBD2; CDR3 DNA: TGTGCCATCAGTGATCCTCCGGGACTAGCGGGGCCCGGGGAGCTGTTTTTT; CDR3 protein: CAISDPPGLAGPGELFF
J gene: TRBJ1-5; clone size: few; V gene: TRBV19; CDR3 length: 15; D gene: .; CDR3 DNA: TGTGCCAGTAGACGACGGATGGGGACCTATCAGCCCCAGCATTTT; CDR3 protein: CASRRRMGTYQPQHF
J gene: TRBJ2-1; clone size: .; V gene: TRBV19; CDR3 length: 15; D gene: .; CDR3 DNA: TGTGCCAGTAGTACGGGGGTCCCCTCCTACAATGAGCAGTTCTTC; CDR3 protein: CASSTGVPSYNEQFF
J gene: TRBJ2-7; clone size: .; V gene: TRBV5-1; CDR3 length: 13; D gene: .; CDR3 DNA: TGCGCCAGCAGCGGACAGTTCCGGCACGAGCAGTACTTC; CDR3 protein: CASSGQFRHEQYF
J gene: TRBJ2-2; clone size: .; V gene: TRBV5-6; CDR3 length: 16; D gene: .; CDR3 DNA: TGTGCCAGCAGGGGCAGAGAACTTACTTGGACCGGGGAGCTGTTTTTT; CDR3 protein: CASRGRELTWTGELFF